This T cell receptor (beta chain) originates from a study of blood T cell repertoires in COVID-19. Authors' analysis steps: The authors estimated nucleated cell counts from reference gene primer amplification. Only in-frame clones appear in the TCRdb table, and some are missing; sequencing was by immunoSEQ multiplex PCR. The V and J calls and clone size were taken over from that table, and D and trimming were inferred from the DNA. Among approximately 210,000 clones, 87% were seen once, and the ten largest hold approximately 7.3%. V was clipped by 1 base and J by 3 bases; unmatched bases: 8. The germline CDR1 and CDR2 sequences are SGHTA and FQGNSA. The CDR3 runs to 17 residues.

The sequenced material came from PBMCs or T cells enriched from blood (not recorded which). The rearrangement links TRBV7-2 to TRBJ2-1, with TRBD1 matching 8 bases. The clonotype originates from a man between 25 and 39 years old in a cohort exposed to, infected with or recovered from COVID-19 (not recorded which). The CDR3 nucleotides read TGTGCCAGCAGCTTAGATCAGGGGGCGATCCGCTACAATGAGCAGTTCTTC. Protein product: CASSLDQGAIRYNEQFF.